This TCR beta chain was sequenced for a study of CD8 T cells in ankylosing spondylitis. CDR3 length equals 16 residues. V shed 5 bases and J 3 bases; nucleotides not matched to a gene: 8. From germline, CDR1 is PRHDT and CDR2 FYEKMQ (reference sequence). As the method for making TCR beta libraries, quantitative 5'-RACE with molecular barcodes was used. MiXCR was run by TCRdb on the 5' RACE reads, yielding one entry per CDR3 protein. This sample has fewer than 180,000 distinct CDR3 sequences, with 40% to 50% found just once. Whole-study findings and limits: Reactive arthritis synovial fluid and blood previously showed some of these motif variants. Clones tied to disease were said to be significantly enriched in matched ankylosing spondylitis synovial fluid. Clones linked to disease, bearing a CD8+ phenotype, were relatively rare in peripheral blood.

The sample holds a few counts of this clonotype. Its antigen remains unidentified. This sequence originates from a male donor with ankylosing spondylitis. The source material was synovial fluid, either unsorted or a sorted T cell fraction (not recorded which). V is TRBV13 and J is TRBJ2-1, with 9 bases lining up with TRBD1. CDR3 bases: TGTGCCAGCAGCCCTTACCCGGGACAGGGCTACAATGAGCAGTTCTTC. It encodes CASSPYPGQGYNEQFF.